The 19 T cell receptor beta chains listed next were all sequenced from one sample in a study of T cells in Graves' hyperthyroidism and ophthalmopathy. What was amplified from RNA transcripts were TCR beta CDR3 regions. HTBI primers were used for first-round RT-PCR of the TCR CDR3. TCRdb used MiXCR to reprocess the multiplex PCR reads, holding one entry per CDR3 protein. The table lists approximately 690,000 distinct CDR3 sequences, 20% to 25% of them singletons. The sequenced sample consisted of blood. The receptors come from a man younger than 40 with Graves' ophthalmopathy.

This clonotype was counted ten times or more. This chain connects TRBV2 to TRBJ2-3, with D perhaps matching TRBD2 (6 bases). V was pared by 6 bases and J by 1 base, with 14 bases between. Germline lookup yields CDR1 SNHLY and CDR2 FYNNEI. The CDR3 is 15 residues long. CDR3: CASRRLGGGTDTQYF. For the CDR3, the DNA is TGTGCCAGCAGACGACTAGGCGGAGGCACAGATACGCAGTATTTT.

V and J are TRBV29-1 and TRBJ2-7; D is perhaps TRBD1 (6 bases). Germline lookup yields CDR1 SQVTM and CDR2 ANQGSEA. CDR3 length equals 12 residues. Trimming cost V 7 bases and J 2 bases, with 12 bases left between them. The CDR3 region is CSAWDTPYEQYF. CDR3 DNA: TGCAGCGCCTGGGACACACCCTACGAGCAGTACTTC.

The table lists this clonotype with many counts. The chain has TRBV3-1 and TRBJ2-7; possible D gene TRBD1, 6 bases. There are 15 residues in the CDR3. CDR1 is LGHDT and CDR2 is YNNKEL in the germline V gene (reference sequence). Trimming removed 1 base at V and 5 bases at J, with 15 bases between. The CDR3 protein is CASSQGGQGKNEQYF. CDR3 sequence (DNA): TGTGCCAGCAGCCAAGGAGGGCAGGGGAAGAACGAGCAGTACTTC.

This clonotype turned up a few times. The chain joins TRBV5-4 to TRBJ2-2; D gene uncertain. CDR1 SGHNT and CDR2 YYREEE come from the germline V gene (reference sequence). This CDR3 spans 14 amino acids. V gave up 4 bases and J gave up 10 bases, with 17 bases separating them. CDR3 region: CASSGDGPFEELFF. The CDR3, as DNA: TGTGCCAGCAGCGGAGACGGTCCTTTTGAGGAGCTGTTTTTT. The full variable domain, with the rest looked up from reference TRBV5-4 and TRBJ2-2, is ETGVTQSPTHLIKTRGQQVTLRCSSQSGHNTVSWYQQALGQGPQFIFQYYREEENGRGNFPPRFSGLQFPNYSSELNVNALELDDSALYLCASSGDGPFEELFFGEGSRLTVL.

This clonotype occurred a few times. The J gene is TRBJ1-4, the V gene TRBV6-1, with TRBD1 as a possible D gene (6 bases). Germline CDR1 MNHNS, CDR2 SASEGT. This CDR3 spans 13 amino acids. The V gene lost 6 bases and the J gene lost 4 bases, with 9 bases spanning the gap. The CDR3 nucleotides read TGTGCCAGCAGGGACAGCGGTAATGAAAAACTGTTTTTT. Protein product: CASRDSGNEKLFF.

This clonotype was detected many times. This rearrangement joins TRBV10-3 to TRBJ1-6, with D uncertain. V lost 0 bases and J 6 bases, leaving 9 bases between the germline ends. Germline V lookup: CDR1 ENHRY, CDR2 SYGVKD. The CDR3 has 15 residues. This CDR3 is CAISESNSANSPLHF. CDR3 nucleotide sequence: TGTGCCATCAGTGAGTCGAACAGCGCTAATTCACCCCTCCACTTT.

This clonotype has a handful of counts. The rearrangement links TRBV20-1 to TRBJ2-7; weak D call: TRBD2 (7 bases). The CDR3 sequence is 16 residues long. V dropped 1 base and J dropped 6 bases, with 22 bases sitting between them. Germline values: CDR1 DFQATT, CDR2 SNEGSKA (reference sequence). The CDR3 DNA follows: TGCAGTGCTAGAGTTCGGCCTGGCGGAGGGGGGGGCGAGCAGTACTTC. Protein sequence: CSARVRPGGGGGEQYF.

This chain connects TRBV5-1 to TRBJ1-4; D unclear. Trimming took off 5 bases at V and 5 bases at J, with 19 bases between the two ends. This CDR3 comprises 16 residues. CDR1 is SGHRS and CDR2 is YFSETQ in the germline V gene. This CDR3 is CASRPTYRLENEKLFF. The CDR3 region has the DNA TGCGCCAGCAGACCCACCTATCGACTGGAAAATGAAAAACTGTTTTTT. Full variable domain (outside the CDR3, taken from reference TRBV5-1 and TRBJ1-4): KAGVTQTPRYLIKTRGQQVTLSCSPISGHRSVSWYQQTPGQGLQFLFEYFSETQRNKGNFPGRFSGRQFSNSRSEMNVSTLELGDSALYLCASRPTYRLENEKLFFGSGTQLSVL.

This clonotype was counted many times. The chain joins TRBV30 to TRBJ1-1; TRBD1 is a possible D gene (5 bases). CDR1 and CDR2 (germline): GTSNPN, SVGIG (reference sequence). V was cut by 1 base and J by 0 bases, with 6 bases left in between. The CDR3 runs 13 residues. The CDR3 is CAWSEQVNTEAFF. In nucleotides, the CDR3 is TGTGCCTGGAGTGAACAGGTGAACACTGAAGCTTTCTTT.

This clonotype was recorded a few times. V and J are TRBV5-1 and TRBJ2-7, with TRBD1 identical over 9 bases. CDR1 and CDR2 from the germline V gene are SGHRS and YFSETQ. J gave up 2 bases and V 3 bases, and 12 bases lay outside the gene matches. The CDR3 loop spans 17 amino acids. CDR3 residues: CASSWANRDRATYEQYF. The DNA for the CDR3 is TGCGCCAGCAGCTGGGCCAACCGGGACAGGGCGACCTACGAGCAGTACTTC.

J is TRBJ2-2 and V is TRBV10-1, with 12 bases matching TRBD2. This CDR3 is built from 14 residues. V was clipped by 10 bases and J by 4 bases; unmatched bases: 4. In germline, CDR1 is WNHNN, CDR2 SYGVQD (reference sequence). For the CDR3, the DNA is TGCGCCAACCGGACTAGCGGGACCACCGGGGAGCTGTTTTTT. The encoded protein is CANRTSGTTGELFF.

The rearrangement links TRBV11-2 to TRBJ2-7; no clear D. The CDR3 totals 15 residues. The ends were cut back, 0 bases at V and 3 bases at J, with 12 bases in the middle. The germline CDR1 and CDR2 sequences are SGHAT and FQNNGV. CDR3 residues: CASSLEIGTRYEQYF. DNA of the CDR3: TGTGCCAGCAGCTTAGAAATCGGCACCCGCTACGAGCAGTACTTC. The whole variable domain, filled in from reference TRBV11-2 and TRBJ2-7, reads EAGVAQSPRYKIIEKRQSVAFWCNPISGHATLYWYQQILGQGPKLLIQFQNNGVVDDSQLPKDRFSAERLKGVDSTLKIQPAKLEDSAVYLCASSLEIGTRYEQYFGPGTRLTVT.

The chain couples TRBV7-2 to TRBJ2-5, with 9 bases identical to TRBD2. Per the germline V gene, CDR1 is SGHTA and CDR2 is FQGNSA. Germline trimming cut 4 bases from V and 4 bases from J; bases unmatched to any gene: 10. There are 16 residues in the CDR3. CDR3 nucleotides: TGTGCCAGCAGCTCGCCTATAGCGGGAGCGGTAGAGACCCAGTACTTC. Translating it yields CASSSPIAGAVETQYF. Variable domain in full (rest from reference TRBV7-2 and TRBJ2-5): GAGVSQSPSNKVTEKGKDVELRCDPISGHTALYWYRQSLGQGLEFLIYFQGNSAPDKSGLPSDRFSAERTGGSVSTLTIQRTQQEDSAVYLCASSSPIAGAVETQYFGPGTRLLVL.

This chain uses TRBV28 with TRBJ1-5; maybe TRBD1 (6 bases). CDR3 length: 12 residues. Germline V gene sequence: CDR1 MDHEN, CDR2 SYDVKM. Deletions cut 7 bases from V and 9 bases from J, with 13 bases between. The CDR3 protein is CASTTTGRPQHF. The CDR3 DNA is TGTGCCAGCACCACTACAGGGCGGCCCCAGCATTTT.

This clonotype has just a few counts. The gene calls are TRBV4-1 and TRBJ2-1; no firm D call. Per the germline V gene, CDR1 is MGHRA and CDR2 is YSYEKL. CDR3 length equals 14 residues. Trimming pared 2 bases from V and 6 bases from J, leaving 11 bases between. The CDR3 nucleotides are TGCGCCAGCAGCCAAAGTGCGGCCAGCAATGAGCAGTTCTTC. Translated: CASSQSAASNEQFF.

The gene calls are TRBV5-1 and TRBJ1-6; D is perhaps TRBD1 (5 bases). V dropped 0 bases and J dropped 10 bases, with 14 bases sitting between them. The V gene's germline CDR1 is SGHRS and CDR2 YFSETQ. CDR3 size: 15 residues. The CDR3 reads CASSLAVGTESPLHF. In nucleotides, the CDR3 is TGCGCCAGCAGCTTGGCCGTCGGGACGGAATCACCCCTCCACTTT.

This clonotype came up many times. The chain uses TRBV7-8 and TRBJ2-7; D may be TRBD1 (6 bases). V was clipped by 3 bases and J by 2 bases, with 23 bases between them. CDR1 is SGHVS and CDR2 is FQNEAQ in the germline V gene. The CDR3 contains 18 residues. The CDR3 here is CASSFRGTQEPIPYEQYF. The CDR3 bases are TGTGCCAGCAGCTTCCGTGGGACACAGGAACCAATACCCTACGAGCAGTACTTC.

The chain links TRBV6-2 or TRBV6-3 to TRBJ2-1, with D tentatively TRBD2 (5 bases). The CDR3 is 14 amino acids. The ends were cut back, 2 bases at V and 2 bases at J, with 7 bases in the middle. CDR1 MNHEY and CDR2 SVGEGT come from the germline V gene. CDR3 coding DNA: TGTGCCAGCAGTTACGAGGGTACCTACAATGAGCAGTTCTTC. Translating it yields CASSYEGTYNEQFF.

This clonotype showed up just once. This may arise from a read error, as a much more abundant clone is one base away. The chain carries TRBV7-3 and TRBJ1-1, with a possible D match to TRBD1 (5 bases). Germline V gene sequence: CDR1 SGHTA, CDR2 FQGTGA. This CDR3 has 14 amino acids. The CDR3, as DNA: TGTGCCAGCAGCTTAACGGGGTCAGGGACTGAAGCTTCCTTT. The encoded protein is CASSLTGSGTEASF.